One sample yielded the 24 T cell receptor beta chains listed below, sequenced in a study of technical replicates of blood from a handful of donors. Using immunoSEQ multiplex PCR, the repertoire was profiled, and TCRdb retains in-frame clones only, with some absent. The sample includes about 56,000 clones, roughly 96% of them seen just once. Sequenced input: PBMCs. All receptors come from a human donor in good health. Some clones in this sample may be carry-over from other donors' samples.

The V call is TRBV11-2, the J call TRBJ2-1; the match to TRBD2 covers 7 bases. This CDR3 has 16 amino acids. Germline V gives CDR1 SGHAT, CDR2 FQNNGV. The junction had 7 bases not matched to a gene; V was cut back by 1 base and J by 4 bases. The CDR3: CASSLAGQGGYNEQFF. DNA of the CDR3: TGTGCCAGCAGCTTAGCGGGCCAGGGAGGGTACAATGAGCAGTTCTTC. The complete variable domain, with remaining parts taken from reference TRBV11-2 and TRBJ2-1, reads EAGVAQSPRYKIIEKRQSVAFWCNPISGHATLYWYQQILGQGPKLLIQFQNNGVVDDSQLPKDRFSAERLKGVDSTLKIQPAKLEDSAVYLCASSLAGQGGYNEQFFGPGTRLTVL.

The CDR3 here is CATSRADTGSGANVLTF. The DNA of the CDR3 is TGTGCCACCAGCAGGGCCGACACAGGCTCTGGGGCCAACGTCCTGACTTTC. The chain uses TRBV15 and TRBJ2-6, with a weak D call TRBD1 (5 bases). Trimming cost V 3 bases and J 0 bases, with 12 bases left between them. This CDR3 is 17 amino acids long. Germline V gives CDR1 LNHNV, CDR2 YYDKDF (reference sequence).

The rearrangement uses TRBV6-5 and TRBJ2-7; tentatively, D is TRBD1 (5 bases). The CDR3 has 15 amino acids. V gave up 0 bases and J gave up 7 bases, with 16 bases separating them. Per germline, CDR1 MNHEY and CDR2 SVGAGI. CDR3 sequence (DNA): TGTGCCAGCAGTTACTCGAAAAGGGGTCTAGGGGAGCAGTACTTC. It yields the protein CASSYSKRGLGEQYF.

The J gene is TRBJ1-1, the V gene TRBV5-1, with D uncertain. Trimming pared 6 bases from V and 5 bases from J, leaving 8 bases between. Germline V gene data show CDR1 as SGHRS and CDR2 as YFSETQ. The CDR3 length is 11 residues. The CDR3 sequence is CASKAGTEAFF. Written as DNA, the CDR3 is TGCGCCAGCAAGGCGGGGACTGAAGCTTTCTTT.

The DNA for the CDR3 is TGCGCCAGCAGCCTGAGCGGAGAGCAGTTCTTC. Its translation: CASSLSGEQFF. V gene TRBV5-1 combines with J gene TRBJ2-1; a possible D gene is TRBD2 (5 bases). The CDR3 has 11 residues. V shed 4 bases and J shed 10 bases, with 9 bases lying between them. Germline CDR1 reads SGHRS; CDR2 reads YFSETQ. The full variable domain, in which reference TRBV5-1 and TRBJ2-1 provide the parts outside the CDR3, is KAGVTQTPRYLIKTRGQQVTLSCSPISGHRSVSWYQQTPGQGLQFLFEYFSETQRNKGNFPGRFSGRQFSNSRSEMNVSTLELGDSALYLCASSLSGEQFFGPGTRLTVL.

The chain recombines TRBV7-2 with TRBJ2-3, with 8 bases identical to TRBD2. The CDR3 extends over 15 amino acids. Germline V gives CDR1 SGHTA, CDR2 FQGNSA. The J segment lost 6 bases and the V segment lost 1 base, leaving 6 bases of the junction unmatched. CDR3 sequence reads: CASSLDGGARDTQYF. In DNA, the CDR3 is TGTGCCAGCAGCTTAGACGGGGGGGCTAGGGATACGCAGTATTTT.

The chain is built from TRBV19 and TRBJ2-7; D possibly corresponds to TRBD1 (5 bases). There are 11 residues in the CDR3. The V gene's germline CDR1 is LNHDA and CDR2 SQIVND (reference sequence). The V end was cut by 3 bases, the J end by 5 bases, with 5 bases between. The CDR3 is CASSIRDEQYF. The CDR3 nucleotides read TGTGCCAGTAGTATCAGGGACGAGCAGTACTTC.

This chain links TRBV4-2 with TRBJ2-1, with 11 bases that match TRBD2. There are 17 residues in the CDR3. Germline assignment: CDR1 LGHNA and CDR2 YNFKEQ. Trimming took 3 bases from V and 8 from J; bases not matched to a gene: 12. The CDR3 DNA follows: TGTGCCAGCAGCCAGATAGGGACTAGCGGCCCCACGGATGAGCAGTTCTTC. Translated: CASSQIGTSGPTDEQFF.

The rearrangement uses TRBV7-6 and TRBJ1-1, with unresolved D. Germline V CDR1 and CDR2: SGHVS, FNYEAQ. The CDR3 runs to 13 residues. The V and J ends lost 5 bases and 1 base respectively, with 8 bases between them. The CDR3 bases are TGTGCCAGCAGCGAATCCGGGAACACTGAAGCTTTCTTT. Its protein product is CASSESGNTEAFF.

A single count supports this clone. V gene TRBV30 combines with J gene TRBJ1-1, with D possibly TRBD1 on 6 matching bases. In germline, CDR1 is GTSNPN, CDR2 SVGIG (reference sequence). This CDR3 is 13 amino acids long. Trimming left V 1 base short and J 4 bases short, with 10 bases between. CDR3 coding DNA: TGTGCCTGGAGTGGAGGGGGTGGCACTGAAGCTTTCTTT. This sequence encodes CAWSGGGGTEAFF.

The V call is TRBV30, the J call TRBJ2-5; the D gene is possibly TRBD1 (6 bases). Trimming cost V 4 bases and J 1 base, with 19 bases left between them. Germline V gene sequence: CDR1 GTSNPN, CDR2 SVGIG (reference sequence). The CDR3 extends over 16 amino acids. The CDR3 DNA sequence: TGTGCCTGGACACGTGACTTTACAGGGCTCCAAGAGACCCAGTACTTC. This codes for CAWTRDFTGLQETQYF.

CDR3 nucleotides: TGTGCCAGCAGTTACTCGAGCGGGACATTCTACGAGCAGTACTTC. Amino acid sequence: CASSYSSGTFYEQYF. The rearrangement uses TRBV6-5 and TRBJ2-7, with D possibly being TRBD2 (7 bases). CDR3 length: 15 amino acids. With 0 bases removed from V and 3 bases from J, the gap between germline ends came to 12 bases. CDR1 is MNHEY and CDR2 is SVGAGI in the germline V gene.

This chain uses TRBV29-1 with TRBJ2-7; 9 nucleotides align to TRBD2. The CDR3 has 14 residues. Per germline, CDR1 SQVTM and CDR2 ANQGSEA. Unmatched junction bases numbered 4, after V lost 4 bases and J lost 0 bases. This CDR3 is CSVAGLARSYEQYF. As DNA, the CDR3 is TGCAGCGTTGCGGGACTAGCTCGCTCCTACGAGCAGTACTTC.

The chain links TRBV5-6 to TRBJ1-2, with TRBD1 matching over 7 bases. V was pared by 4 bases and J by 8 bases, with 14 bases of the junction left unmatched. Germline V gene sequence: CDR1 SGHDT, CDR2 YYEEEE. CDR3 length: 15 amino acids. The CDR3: CASSLTGAALVGYTF. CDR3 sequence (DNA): TGTGCCAGCAGCCTTACAGGGGCCGCTCTAGTAGGCTACACCTTC.

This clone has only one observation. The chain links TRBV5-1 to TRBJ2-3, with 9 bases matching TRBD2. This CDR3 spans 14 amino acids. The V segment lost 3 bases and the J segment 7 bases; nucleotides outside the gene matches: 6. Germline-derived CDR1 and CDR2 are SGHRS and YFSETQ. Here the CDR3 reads CASSYLAGHNTQYF. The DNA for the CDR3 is TGCGCCAGCAGCTATCTAGCGGGGCATAATACGCAGTATTTT.

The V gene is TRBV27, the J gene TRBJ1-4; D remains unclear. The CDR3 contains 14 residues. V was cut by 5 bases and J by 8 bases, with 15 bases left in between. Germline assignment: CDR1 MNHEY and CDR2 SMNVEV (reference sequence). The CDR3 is CASSLRRSNEKLFF. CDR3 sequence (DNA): TGTGCCAGCAGTCTGCGGCGAAGTAACGAAAAACTGTTTTTT.

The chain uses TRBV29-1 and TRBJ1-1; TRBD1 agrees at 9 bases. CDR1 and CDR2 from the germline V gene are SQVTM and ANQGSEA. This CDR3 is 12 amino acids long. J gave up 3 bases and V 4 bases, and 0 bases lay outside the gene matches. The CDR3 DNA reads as TGCAGCGTTGGGGACAGGGACACTGAAGCTTTCTTT. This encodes CSVGDRDTEAFF.

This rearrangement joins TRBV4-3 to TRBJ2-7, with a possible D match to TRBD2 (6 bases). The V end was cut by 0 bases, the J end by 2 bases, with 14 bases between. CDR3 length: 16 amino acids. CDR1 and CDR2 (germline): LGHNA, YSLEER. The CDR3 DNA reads TGCGCCAGCAGCCAAGAGGGGGTTGGAGGGACCTACGAGCAGTACTTC. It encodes CASSQEGVGGTYEQYF.

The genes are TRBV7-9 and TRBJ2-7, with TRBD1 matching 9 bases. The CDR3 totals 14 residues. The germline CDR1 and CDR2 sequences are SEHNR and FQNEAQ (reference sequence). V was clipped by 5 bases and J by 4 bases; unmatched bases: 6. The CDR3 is CASSAPGQGYEQYF. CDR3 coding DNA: TGTGCCAGCAGCGCACCGGGACAGGGTTACGAGCAGTACTTC.

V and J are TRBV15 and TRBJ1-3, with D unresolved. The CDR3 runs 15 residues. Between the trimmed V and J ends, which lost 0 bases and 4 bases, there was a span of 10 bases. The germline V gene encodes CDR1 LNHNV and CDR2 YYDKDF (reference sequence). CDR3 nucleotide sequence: TGTGCCACCAGCAGAGAAATGGGCGAGGGAAACACCATATATTTT. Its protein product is CATSREMGEGNTIYF.

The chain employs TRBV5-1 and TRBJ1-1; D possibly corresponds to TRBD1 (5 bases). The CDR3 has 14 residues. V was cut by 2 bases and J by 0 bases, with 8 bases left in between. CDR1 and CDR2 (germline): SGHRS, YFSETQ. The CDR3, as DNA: TGCGCCAGCAGCTTTGACAGCATGAACACTGAAGCTTTCTTT. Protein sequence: CASSFDSMNTEAFF.

CDR3 residues: CASRGGYLNTEAFF. The CDR3 coding sequence is TGCGCCAGCAGGGGGGGGTACCTGAACACTGAAGCTTTCTTT. The rearrangement uses TRBV5-1 and TRBJ1-1; D is perhaps TRBD1 (5 bases). Germline CDR1 is SGHRS and CDR2 is YFSETQ. Trimming shortened V by 5 bases and J by 0 bases, and 11 bases separated the two germline ends. The CDR3 consists of 14 residues.

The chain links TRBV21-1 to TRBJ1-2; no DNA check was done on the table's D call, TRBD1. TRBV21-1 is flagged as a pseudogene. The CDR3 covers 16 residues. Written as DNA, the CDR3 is TGTGCCAGCAGCAAAGGGGGTAACGGGACAGGGGACGGCTACACCTTC. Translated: CASSKGGNGTGDGYTF.

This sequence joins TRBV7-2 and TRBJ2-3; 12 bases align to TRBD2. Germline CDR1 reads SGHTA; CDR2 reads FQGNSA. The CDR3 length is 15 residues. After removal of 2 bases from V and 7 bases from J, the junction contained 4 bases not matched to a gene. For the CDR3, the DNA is TGTGCCAGCAGCTTAATCCTAGCGGGAGGGAATACGCAGTATTTT. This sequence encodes CASSLILAGGNTQYF. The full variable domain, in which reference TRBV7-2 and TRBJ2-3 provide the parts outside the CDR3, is GAGVSQSPSNKVTEKGKDVELRCDPISGHTALYWYRQSLGQGLEFLIYFQGNSAPDKSGLPSDRFSAERTGGSVSTLTIQRTQQEDSAVYLCASSLILAGGNTQYFGPGTRLTVL.